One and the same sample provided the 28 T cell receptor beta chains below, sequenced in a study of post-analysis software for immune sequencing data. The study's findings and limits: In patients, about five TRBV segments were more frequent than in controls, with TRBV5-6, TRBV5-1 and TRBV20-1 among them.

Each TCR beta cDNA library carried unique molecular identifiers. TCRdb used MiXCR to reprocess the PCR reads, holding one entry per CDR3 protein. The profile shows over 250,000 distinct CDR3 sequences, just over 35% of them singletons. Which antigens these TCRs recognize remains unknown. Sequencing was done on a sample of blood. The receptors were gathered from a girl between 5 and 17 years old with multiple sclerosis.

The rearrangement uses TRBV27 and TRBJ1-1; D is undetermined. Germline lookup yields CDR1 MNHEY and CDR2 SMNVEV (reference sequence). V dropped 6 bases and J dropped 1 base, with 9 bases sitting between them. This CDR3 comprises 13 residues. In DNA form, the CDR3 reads TGTGCCAGCAGGTTAGCAGGGAACACTGAAGCTTTCTTT. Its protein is CASRLAGNTEAFF.

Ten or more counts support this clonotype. The CDR3 DNA reads TGCGCCAGCAGCTCTACAGGGTTCAGGGGCTACAATGAGCAGTTCTTC. Amino acids: CASSSTGFRGYNEQFF. J is TRBJ2-1 and V is TRBV5-1; D might be TRBD1 (6 bases). The V end lost 3 bases, the J end lost 3 bases, and 16 bases lay between the germline ends. The CDR3 contains 16 residues. Germline V CDR1 and CDR2: SGHRS, YFSETQ.

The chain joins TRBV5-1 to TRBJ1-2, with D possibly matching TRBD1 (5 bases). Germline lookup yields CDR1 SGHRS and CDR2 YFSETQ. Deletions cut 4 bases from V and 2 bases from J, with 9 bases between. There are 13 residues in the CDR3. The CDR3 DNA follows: TGCGCCAGCAGCCAGGACACAAACTATGGCTACACCTTC. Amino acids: CASSQDTNYGYTF. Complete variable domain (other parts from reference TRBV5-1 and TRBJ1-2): KAGVTQTPRYLIKTRGQQVTLSCSPISGHRSVSWYQQTPGQGLQFLFEYFSETQRNKGNFPGRFSGRQFSNSRSEMNVSTLELGDSALYLCASSQDTNYGYTFGSGTRLTVV.

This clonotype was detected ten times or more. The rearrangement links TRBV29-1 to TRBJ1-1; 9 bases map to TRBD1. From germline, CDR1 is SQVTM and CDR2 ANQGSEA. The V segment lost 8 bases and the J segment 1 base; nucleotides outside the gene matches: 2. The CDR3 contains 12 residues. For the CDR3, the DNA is TGCAGCTCGGGACAGGGGAACACTGAAGCTTTCTTT. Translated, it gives CSSGQGNTEAFF.

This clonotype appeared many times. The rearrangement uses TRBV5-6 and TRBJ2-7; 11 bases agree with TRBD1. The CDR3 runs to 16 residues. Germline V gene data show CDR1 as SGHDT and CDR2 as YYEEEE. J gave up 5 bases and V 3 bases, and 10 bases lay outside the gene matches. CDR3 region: CASSSRGTGGINEQYF. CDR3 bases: TGTGCCAGCAGCTCCAGGGGGACAGGGGGGATCAACGAGCAGTACTTC.

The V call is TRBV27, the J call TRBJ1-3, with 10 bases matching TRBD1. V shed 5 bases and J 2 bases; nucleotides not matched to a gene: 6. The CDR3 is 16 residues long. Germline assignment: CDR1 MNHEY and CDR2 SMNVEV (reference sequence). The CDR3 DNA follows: TGTGCCAGCAGTCCCTCGGGGACAGGGGCTGGAAACACCATATATTTT. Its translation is CASSPSGTGAGNTIYF.

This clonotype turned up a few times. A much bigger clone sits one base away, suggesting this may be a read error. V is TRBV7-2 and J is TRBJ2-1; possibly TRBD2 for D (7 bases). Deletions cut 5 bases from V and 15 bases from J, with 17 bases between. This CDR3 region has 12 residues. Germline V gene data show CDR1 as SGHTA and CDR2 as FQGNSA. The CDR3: CASSLPRGGSFF. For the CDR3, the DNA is TGTGCCAGCAGCCTTCCTAGGGGGGGCTCGTTCTTC.

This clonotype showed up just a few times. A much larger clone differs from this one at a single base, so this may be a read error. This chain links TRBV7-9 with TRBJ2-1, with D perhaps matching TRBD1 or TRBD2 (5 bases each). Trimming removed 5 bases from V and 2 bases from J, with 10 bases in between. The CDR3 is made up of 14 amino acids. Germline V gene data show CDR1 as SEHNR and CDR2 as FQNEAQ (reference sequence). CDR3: CASSPGQPYNEQFF. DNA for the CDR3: TGTGCCAGCAGCCCGGGGCAGCCCTACAATGAGCAGTTCTTC.

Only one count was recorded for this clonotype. In DNA form, the CDR3 reads TGCAGTGCTGGAGGGGGGATGGACACTGAAGCTTTCTTT. It encodes CSAGGGMDTEAFF. This chain uses TRBV20-1 with TRBJ1-1; TRBD1 might be the D (6 bases). V lost 5 bases to trimming and J lost 3 bases, with 13 bases between them. Germline lookup yields CDR1 DFQATT and CDR2 SNEGSKA (reference sequence). This CDR3 contains 13 residues.

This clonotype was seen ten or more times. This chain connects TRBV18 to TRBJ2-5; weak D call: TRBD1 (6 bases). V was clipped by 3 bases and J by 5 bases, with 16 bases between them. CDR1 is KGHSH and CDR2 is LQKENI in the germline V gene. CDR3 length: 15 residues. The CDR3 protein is CASSPPGDRKETQYF. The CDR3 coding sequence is TGTGCCAGCTCACCCCCAGGGGACCGGAAGGAGACCCAGTACTTC.

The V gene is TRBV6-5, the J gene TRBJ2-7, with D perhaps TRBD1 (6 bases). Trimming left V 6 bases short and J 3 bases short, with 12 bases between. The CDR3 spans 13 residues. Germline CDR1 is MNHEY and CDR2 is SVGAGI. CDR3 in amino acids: CASRRQANYEQYF. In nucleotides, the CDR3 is TGTGCCAGCAGACGACAGGCAAACTACGAGCAGTACTTC.

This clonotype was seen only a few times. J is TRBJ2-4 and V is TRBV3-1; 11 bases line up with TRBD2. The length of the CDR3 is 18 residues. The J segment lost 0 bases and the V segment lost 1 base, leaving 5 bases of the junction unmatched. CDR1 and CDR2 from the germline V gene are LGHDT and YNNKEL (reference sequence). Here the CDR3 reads CASSQGLAGGLAKNIQYF. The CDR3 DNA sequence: TGTGCCAGCAGCCAAGGGCTAGCGGGGGGTCTAGCCAAAAACATTCAGTACTTC.

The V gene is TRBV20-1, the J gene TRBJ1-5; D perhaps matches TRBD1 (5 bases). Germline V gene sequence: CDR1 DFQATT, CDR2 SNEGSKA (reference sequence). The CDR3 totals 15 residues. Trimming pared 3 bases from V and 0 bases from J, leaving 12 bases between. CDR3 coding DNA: TGCAGTGCTAGGGGGGGAGGGGATAGCAATCAGCCCCAGCATTTT. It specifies CSARGGGDSNQPQHF.

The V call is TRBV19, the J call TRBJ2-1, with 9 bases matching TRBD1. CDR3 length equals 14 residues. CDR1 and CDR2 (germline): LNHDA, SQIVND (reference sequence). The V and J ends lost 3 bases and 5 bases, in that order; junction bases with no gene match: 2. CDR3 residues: CASSIRTGDNEQFF. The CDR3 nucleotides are TGTGCCAGTAGTATCAGGACAGGGGACAATGAGCAGTTCTTC.

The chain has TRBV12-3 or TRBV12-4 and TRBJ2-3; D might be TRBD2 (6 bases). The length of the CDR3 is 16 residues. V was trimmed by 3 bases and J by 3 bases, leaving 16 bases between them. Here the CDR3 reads CASSLGPGLATDTQYF. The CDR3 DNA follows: TGTGCCAGCAGTTTGGGCCCGGGACTCGCAACAGATACGCAGTATTTT.

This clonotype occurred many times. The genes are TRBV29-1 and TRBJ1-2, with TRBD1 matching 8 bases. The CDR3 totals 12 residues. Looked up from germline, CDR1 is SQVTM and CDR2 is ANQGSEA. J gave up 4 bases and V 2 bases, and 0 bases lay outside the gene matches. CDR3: CSVETGGYGYTF. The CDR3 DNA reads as TGCAGCGTTGAAACAGGGGGCTATGGCTACACCTTC.

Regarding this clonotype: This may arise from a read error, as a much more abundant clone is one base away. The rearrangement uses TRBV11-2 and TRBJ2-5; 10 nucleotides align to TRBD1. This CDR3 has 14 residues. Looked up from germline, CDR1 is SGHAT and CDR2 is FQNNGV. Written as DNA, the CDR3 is TGTGCCAGCAGCTCCGGGACAGGGGTAGAGACCCAGGACTTC. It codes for CASSSGTGVETQDF.

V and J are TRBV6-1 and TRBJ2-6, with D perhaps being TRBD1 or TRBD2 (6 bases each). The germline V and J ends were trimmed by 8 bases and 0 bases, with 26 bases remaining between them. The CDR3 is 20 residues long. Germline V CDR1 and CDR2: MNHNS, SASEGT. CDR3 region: CASLAWGARSTGSGANVLTF. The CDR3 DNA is TGTGCCAGCCTTGCATGGGGGGCGCGGTCGACGGGCTCTGGGGCCAACGTCCTGACTTTC.

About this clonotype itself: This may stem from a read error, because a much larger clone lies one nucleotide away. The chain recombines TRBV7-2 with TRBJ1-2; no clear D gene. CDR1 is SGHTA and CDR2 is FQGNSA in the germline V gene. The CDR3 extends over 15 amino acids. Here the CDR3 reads CASSLPAGGKDGYIF. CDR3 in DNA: TGTGCCAGCAGCCTACCGGCGGGCGGAAAGGATGGCTACATCTTC.

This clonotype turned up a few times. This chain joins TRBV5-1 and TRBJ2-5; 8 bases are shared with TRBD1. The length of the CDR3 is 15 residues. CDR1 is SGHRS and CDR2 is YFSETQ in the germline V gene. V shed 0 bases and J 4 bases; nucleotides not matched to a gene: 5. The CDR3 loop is CASSLVTGGRETQYF. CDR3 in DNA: TGCGCCAGCAGCTTGGTAACAGGGGGGCGAGAGACCCAGTACTTC.

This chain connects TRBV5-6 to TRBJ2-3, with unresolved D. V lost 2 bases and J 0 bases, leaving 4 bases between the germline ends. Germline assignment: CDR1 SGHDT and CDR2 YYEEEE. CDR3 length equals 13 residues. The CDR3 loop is CASSFHSTDTQYF. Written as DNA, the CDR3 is TGTGCCAGCAGCTTCCACAGCACAGATACGCAGTATTTT. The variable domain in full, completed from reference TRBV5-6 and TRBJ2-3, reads DAGVTQSPTHLIKTRGQQVTLRCSPKSGHDTVSWYQQALGQGPQFIFQYYEEEERQRGNFPDRFSGHQFPNYSSELNVNALLLGDSALYLCASSFHSTDTQYFGPGTRLTVL.

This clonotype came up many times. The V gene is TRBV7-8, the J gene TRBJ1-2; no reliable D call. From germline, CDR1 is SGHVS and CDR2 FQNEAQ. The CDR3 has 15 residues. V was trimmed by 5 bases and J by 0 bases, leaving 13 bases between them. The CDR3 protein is CASSISGRANYGYTF. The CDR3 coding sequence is TGTGCCAGCAGCATTTCAGGCAGAGCTAACTATGGCTACACCTTC.

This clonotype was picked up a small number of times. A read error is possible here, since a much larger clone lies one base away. This CDR3 reads CASSFSGLEAQYF. The CDR3 nucleotides are TGTGCCAGCAGCTTCTCGGGTCTGGAGGCCCAGTACTTC. V and J are TRBV5-5 and TRBJ2-5, with TRBD2 as a possible D gene (5 bases). The V end lost 2 bases, the J end lost 9 bases, and 14 bases lay between the germline ends. The CDR3 extends over 13 amino acids. Germline loops: CDR1 SGHKS, CDR2 YYEKEE (reference sequence).

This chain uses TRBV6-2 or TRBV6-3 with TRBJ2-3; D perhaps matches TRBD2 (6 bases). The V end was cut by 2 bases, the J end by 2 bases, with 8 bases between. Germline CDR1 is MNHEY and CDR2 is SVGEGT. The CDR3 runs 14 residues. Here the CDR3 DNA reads TGTGCCAGCAGTTACGGCGGGAACACAGATACGCAGTATTTT. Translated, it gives CASSYGGNTDTQYF.

CDR3 amino acids: CASSHDSRDRGLMNTEAFF. The CDR3 nucleotides are TGTGCCAGCAGCCACGATAGCCGGGACAGGGGTTTGATGAACACTGAAGCTTTCTTT. The chain uses TRBV4-2 and TRBJ1-1; 10 nucleotides align to TRBD1. This CDR3 comprises 19 residues. Trimming at V came to 3 bases and at J to 0 bases, leaving 13 bases not matched to a gene. CDR1 and CDR2 (germline): LGHNA, YNFKEQ.

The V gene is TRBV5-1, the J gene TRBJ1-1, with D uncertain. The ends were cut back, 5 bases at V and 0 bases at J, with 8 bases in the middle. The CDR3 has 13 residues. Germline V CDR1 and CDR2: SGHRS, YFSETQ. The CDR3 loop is CASRFTMNTEAFF. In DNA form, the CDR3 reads TGCGCCAGCAGGTTTACGATGAACACTGAAGCTTTCTTT.

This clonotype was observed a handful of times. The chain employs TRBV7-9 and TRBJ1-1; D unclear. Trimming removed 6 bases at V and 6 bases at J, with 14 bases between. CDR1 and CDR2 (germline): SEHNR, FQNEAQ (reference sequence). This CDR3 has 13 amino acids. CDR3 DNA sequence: TGTGCCAGCAGACTGACTGGCGATTCTGAAGCTTTCTTT. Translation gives CASRLTGDSEAFF.

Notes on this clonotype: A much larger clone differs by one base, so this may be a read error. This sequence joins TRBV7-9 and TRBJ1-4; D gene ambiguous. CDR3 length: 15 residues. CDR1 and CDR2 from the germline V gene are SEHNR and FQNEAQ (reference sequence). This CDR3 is CAGSLRTGNNEKLFF. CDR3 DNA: TGTGCCGGCAGCTTAAGGACTGGGAACAATGAAAAACTGTTTTTT.